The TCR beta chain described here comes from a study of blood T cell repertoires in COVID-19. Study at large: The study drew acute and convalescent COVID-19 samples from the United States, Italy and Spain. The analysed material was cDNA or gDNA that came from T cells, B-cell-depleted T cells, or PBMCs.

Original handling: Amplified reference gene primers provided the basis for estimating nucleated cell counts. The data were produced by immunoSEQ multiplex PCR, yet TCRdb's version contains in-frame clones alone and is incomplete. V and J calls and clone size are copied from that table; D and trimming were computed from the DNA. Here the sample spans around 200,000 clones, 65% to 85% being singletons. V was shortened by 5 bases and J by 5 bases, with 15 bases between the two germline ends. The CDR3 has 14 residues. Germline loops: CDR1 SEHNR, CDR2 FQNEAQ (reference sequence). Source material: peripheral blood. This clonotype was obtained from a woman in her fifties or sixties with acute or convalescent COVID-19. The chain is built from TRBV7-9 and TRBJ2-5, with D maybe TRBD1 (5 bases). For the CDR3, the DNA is TGTGCCAGCAGCGTCGGTCTAGGGGTGGAGACCCAGTACTTC. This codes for CASSVGLGVETQYF.